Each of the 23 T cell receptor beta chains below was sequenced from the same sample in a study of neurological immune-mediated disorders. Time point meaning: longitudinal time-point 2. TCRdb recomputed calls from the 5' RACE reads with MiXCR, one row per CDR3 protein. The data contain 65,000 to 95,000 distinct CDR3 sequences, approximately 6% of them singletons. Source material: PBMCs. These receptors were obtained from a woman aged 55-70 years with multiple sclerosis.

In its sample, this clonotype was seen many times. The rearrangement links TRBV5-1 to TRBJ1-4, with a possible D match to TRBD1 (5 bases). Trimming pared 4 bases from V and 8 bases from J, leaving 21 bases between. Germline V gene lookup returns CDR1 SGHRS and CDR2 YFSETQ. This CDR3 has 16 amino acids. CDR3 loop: CASSTNSQAMGEKLFF. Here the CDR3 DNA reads TGCGCCAGCAGCACGAACTCACAGGCTATGGGGGAAAAACTGTTTTTT. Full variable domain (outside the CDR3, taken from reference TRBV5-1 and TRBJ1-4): KAGVTQTPRYLIKTRGQQVTLSCSPISGHRSVSWYQQTPGQGLQFLFEYFSETQRNKGNFPGRFSGRQFSNSRSEMNVSTLELGDSALYLCASSTNSQAMGEKLFFGSGTQLSVL.

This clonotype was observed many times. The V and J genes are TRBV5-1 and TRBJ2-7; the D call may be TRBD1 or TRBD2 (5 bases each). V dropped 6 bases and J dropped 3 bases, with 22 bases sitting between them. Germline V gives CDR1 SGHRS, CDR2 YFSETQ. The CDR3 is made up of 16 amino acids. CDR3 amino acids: CASTSTAVATDYEQYF. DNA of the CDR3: TGCGCCAGCACGTCGACGGCGGTAGCGACAGACTACGAGCAGTACTTC.

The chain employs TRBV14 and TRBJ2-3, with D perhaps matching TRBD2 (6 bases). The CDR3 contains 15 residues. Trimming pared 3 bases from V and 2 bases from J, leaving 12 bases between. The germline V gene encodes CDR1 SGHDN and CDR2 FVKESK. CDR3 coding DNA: TGTGCCAGCAGCCATCGGGGGTTCTCCACAGATACGCAGTATTTT. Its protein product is CASSHRGFSTDTQYF.

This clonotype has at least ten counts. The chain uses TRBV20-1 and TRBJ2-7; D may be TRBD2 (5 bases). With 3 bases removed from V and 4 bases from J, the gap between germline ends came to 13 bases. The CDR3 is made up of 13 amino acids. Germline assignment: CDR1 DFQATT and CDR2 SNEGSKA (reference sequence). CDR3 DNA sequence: TGCAGTGCTAGCCGGGGTCAAGGGTACGAGCAGTACTTC. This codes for CSASRGQGYEQYF.

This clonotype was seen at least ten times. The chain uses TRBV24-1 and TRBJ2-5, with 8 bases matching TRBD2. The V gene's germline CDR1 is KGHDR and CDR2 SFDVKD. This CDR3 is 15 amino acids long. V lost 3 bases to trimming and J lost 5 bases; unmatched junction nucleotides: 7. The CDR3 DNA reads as TGTGCCACCAGTGATCCCCGGGGGGGAGGGGAGACCCAGTACTTC. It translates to CATSDPRGGGETQYF.

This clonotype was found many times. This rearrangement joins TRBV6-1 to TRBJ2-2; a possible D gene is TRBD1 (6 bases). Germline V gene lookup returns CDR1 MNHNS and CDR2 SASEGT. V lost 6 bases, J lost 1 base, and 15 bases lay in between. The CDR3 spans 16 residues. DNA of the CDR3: TGTGCCAGCAGCCCCAAGGGGGTTTGGAACACCGGGGAGCTGTTTTTT. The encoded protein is CASSPKGVWNTGELFF.

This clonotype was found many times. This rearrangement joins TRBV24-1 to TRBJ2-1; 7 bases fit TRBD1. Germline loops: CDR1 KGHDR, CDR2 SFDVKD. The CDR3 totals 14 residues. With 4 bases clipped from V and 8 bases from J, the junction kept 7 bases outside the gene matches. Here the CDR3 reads CATSEPDRVDEQFF. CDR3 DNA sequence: TGTGCCACCAGTGAACCCGACAGGGTCGATGAGCAGTTCTTC.

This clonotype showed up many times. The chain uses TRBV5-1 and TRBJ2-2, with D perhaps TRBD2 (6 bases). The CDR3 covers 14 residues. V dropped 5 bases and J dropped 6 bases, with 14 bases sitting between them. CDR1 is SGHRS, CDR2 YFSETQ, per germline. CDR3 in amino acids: CASRAGTAAGELFF. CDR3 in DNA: TGCGCCAGCAGGGCCGGGACTGCCGCCGGGGAGCTGTTTTTT.

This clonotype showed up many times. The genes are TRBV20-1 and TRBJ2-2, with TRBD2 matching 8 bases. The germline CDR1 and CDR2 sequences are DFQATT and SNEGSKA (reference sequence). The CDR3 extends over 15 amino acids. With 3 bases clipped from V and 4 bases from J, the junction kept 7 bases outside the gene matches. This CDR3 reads CSARASGGGTGELFF. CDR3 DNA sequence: TGCAGTGCTAGGGCCAGCGGGGGAGGCACCGGGGAGCTGTTTTTT.

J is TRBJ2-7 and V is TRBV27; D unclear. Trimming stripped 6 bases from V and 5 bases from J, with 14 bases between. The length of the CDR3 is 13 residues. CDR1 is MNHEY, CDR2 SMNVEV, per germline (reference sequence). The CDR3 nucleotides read TGTGCCAGCAGCCGCATGGCTCGGGACGAGCAGTACTTC. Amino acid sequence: CASSRMARDEQYF.

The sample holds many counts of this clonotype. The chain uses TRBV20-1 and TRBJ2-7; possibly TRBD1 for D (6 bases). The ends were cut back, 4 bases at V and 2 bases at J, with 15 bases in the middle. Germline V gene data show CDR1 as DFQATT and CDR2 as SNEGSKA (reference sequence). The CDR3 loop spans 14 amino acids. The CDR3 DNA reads TGCAGTGCTAAGGGGCCCCAGGGGACCTACGAGCAGTACTTC. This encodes CSAKGPQGTYEQYF.

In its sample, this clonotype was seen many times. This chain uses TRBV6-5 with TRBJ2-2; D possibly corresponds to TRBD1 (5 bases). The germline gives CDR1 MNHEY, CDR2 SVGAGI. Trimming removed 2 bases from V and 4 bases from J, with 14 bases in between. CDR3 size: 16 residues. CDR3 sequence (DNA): TGTGCCAGCAGTTACGTCGAGACAGCCATCACCGGGGAGCTGTTTTTT. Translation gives CASSYVETAITGELFF.

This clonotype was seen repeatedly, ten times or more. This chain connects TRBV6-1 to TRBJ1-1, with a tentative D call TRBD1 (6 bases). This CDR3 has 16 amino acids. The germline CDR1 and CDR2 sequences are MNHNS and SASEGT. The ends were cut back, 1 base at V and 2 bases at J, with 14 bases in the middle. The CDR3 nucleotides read TGTGCCAGCAGTGAAGGCCGGGGGCTGCGTAACACTGAAGCTTTCTTT. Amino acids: CASSEGRGLRNTEAFF.

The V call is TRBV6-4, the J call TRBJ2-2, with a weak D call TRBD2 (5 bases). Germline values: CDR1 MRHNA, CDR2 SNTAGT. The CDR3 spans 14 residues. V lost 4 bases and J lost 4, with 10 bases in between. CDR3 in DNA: TGTGCCAGCAGTGTAGAGGGCAGCACCGGGGAGCTGTTTTTT. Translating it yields CASSVEGSTGELFF.

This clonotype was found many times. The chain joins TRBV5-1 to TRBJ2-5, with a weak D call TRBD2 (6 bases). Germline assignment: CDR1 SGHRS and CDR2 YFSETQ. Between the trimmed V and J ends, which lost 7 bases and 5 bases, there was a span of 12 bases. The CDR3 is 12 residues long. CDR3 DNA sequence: TGCGCCAGCCAGGCGGGGCGGGAGACCCAGTACTTC. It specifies CASQAGRETQYF. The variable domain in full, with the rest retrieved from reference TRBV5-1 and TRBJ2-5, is KAGVTQTPRYLIKTRGQQVTLSCSPISGHRSVSWYQQTPGQGLQFLFEYFSETQRNKGNFPGRFSGRQFSNSRSEMNVSTLELGDSALYLCASQAGRETQYFGPGTRLLVL.

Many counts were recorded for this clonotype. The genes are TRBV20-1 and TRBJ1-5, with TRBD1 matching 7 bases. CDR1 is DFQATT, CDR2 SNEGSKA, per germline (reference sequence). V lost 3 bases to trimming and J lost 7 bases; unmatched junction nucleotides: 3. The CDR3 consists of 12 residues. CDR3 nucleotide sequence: TGCAGTGCTAGGGCAGGGGGACAGCCCCAGCATTTT. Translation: CSARAGGQPQHF.

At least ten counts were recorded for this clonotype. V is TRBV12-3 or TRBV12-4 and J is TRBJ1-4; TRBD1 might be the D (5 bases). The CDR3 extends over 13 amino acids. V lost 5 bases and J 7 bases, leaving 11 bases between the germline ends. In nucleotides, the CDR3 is TGTGCCAGCAGTCTCGGACACGGTGAAAAACTGTTTTTT. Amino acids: CASSLGHGEKLFF.

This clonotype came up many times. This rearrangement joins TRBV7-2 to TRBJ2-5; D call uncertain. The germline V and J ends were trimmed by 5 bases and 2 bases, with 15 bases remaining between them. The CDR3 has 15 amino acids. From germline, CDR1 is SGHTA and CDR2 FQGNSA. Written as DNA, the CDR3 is TGTGCCAGCAGCCCGAAAACCGGACGGCAAGAGACCCAGTACTTC. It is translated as CASSPKTGRQETQYF.

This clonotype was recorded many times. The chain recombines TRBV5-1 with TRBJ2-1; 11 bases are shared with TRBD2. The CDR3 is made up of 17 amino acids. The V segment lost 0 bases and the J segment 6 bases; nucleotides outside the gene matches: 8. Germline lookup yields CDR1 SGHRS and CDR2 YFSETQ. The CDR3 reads CASSLAPLAGGGNEQFF. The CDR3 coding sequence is TGCGCCAGCAGCTTGGCCCCCCTAGCGGGGGGCGGCAATGAGCAGTTCTTC.

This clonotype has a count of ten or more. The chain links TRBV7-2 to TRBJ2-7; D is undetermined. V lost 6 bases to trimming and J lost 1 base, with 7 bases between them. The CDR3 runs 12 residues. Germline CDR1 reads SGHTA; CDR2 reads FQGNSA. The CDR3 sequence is CASSLNSYEQYF. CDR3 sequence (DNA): TGTGCCAGCAGTCTCAATTCCTACGAGCAGTACTTC.

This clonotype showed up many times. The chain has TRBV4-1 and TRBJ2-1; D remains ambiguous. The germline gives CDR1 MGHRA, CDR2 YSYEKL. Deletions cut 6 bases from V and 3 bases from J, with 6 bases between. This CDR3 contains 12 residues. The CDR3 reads CASRAFYNEQFF. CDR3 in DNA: TGCGCCAGCAGGGCTTTCTACAATGAGCAGTTCTTC.

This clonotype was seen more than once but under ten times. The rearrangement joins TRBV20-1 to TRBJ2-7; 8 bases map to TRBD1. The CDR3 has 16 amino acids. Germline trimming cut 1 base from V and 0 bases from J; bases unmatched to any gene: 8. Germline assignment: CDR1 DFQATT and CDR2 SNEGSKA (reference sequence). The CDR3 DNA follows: TGCAGTGCTAGAGCTAGACAGGGGCTAAGCTCCTACGAGCAGTACTTC. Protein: CSARARQGLSSYEQYF.

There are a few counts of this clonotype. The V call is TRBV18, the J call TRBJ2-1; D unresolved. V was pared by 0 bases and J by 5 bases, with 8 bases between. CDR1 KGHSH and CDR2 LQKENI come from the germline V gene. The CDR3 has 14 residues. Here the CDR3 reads CASSPPGPDNEQFF. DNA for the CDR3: TGTGCCAGCTCACCACCCGGGCCAGACAATGAGCAGTTCTTC.